These 8 T cell receptor beta chains were sequenced from one sample in a study of control samples from healthy donors and cancer patients. TCRdb keeps only in-frame clones here, not all; method: immunoSEQ multiplex PCR. Among approximately 84,000 clones listed, roughly four fifths were seen once. Sequencing was performed on blood. All receptors derive from a woman aged 55-70 years in good health.

The chain has TRBV6-6 and TRBJ2-7, with 7 bases aligning to TRBD1. The CDR3 runs 12 residues. With 6 bases clipped from V and 7 bases from J, the junction kept 6 bases outside the gene matches. CDR1 is MNHNY, CDR2 SVGAGI, per germline (reference sequence). The CDR3 bases are TGTGCCAGCAGCCGACAGGGCCTGGAGCAGTACTTC. It is translated as CASSRQGLEQYF.

This chain links TRBV19 with TRBJ1-5; D unresolved. Germline CDR1 LNHDA, CDR2 SQIVND (reference sequence). This CDR3 contains 15 residues. The V end was cut by 3 bases, the J end by 6 bases, with 15 bases between. The CDR3 DNA sequence: TGTGCCAGTAGTATTACCCCGGACCGGGGTCAGCCCCAGCATTTT. Translated, it gives CASSITPDRGQPQHF.

V is TRBV7-9 and J is TRBJ2-2; 10 bases fit TRBD2. The V gene end was trimmed by 3 bases and the J gene end by 1 base; junction bases not matched to a gene: 2. The germline CDR1 and CDR2 sequences are SEHNR and FQNEAQ (reference sequence). CDR3 size: 16 residues. CDR3 nucleotide sequence: TGTGCCAGCAGCTTGGGGACTAGCGAGAACACCGGGGAGCTGTTTTTT. This gives the protein CASSLGTSENTGELFF.

This clone came up a few times. The CDR3 DNA reads as TGTGCCAGCAGCTTCGGGGGGGCCGGCGAGCAGTACTTC. This encodes CASSFGGAGEQYF. The chain is built from TRBV11-2 and TRBJ2-7; 8 bases are shared with TRBD2. Trimming took 3 bases from V and 6 from J; bases not matched to a gene: 4. The CDR3 runs to 13 residues. Germline CDR1 and CDR2: SGHAT and FQNNGV.

V gene TRBV14 combines with J gene TRBJ2-5, with D possibly TRBD2 on 6 matching bases. The germline V gene encodes CDR1 SGHDN and CDR2 FVKESK. The CDR3 runs to 15 residues. V shed 4 bases and J shed 3 bases, with 15 bases lying between them. CDR3 loop: CASSPYLASKETQYF. The CDR3 DNA reads TGTGCCAGCAGCCCCTACCTAGCGAGTAAAGAGACCCAGTACTTC.

This clone has just a few counts. In DNA, the CDR3 is TGTGCCAGCGGATCTAGCGGGAGTAGGCAAGAGACCCAGTACTTC. Translation: CASGSSGSRQETQYF. The J gene is TRBJ2-5, the V gene TRBV7-9, with TRBD2 matching over 10 bases. This CDR3 is 15 amino acids long. Trimming removed 8 bases from V and 2 bases from J; junction bases left unmatched: 8. Germline CDR1 is SEHNR and CDR2 is FQNEAQ (reference sequence).

CDR3 sequence: CASSLGGNSGNTIYF. The CDR3 DNA follows: TGTGCCAGCAGTTTAGGCGGGAACTCTGGAAACACCATATATTTT. The J gene is TRBJ1-3, the V gene TRBV28; D call uncertain. V was trimmed by 2 bases and J by 0 bases, leaving 8 bases between them. The CDR3 has 15 residues. Germline V CDR1 and CDR2: MDHEN, SYDVKM.

This chain joins TRBV28 and TRBJ1-3, with D maybe TRBD1 (5 bases). The germline V and J ends were trimmed by 5 bases and 0 bases, with 17 bases remaining between them. CDR3 length equals 17 residues. CDR1 and CDR2 (germline): MDHEN, SYDVKM. CDR3 coding DNA: TGTGCCAGCAGTCCCCCGACCCCGGGACGCTCTGGAAACACCATATATTTT. Translation gives CASSPPTPGRSGNTIYF.